The 25 T cell receptor beta chains below all came from one sample that was sequenced in a study of cytomegalovirus exposure and HLA in healthy donors. PCR involved 60 Vbeta and 13 Jbeta primers. The method was immunoSEQ multiplex PCR; TCRdb's version includes in-frame clones alone and lacks a portion of them. Of 120,000 or so clones listed, under 90% are singletons. Sequenced: PBMCs. The receptors shown here come from a woman aged 35 to 49 in good health and CMV-seropositive.

The chain couples TRBV27 to TRBJ2-7, with 8 bases lining up with TRBD1. CDR1 is MNHEY and CDR2 is SMNVEV in the germline V gene (reference sequence). Losses at the gene ends were 4 bases for V and 6 bases for J; bases not matched to a gene: 11. This CDR3 is 15 amino acids long. CDR3: CASSSEDRVVAEQYF. CDR3 DNA: TGTGCCAGCAGTTCGGAGGACAGGGTAGTAGCCGAGCAGTACTTC.

The chain couples TRBV30 to TRBJ1-6; D ambiguous. The CDR3 loop spans 11 amino acids. The V gene lost 3 bases and the J gene lost 16 bases, with 13 bases spanning the gap. The germline gives CDR1 GTSNPN, CDR2 SVGIG (reference sequence). CDR3 coding DNA: TGTGCCTGGAGCCCAGGCCCCTCACTCCACTTT. Residues: CAWSPGPSLHF.

The chain couples TRBV5-5 to TRBJ2-3; D unresolved. Trimming shortened V by 5 bases and J by 4 bases, and 5 bases separated the two germline ends. The CDR3 has 11 residues. From germline, CDR1 is SGHKS and CDR2 YYEKEE (reference sequence). The CDR3 spells CASSWPDTQYF. CDR3 nucleotide sequence: TGTGCCAGCAGTTGGCCAGATACGCAGTATTTT. Drawing the rest from reference TRBV5-5 and TRBJ2-3, the complete variable domain is DAGVTQSPTHLIKTRGQQVTLRCSPISGHKSVSWYQQVLGQGPQFIFQYYEKEERGRGNFPDRFSARQFPNYSSELNVNALLLGDSALYLCASSWPDTQYFGPGTRLTVL.

This clone was recorded only once. CDR3 in DNA: TGTGCCAGCAAAACCGGGACAGACGCCTACGAGCAGTACTTC. Translation: CASKTGTDAYEQYF. This rearrangement joins TRBV28 to TRBJ2-7; 7 bases are shared with TRBD1. CDR1 and CDR2 (germline): MDHEN, SYDVKM. The CDR3 loop spans 14 amino acids. With 7 bases clipped from V and 2 bases from J, the junction kept 8 bases outside the gene matches.

The chain carries TRBV7-9 and TRBJ2-3; perhaps TRBD2 as D (6 bases). The CDR3 has 13 residues. V was shortened by 11 bases and J by 2 bases, with 14 bases between the two germline ends. Germline CDR1 and CDR2: SEHNR and FQNEAQ (reference sequence). Here the CDR3 DNA reads TGTGCCTCCGGGGAGGACGACACAGATACGCAGTATTTT. Amino acid sequence: CASGEDDTDTQYF. The entire variable domain, with the rest obtained from reference TRBV7-9 and TRBJ2-3, is as follows: DTGVSQNPRHKITKRGQNVTFRCDPISEHNRLYWYRQTLGQGPEFLTYFQNEAQLEKSRLLSDRFSAERPKGSFSTLEIQRTEQGDSAMYLCASGEDDTDTQYFGPGTRLTVL.

The genes are TRBV27 and TRBJ1-5, with 8 positions matching TRBD1. V lost 3 bases and J lost 6; bases outside the gene matches: 4. CDR1 is MNHEY, CDR2 SMNVEV, per germline (reference sequence). The CDR3 extends over 14 amino acids. CDR3 DNA: TGTGCCAGCAGTTTGCAGGGGGCGGTTCAGCCCCAGCATTTT. Amino acids: CASSLQGAVQPQHF.

CDR3 sequence (DNA): TGTGCCAGCAGCCTATTGACAGGGTATGGCTACACCTTC. It is translated as CASSLLTGYGYTF. This chain links TRBV14 with TRBJ1-2, with 7 bases fitting TRBD1. With V trimmed by 4 bases and J by 5 bases, 4 bases remained unmatched. The germline V gene has CDR1 SGHDN and CDR2 FVKESK. The CDR3 has 13 residues.

V usage is TRBV6-4 and J usage is TRBJ2-1, with 7 bases identical to TRBD1. The CDR3 has 15 residues. The germline CDR1 and CDR2 sequences are MRHNA and SNTAGT. V was clipped by 0 bases and J by 6 bases; unmatched bases: 5. The CDR3 loop is CASSDSTGQFNEQFF. The CDR3 nucleotides are TGTGCCAGCAGTGACTCGACAGGGCAATTCAATGAGCAGTTCTTC.

V and J are TRBV10-3 and TRBJ1-3; 7 nucleotides match TRBD1. This CDR3 has 16 amino acids. J lost 2 bases, V lost 4 bases, and 8 bases had no gene match. CDR1 is ENHRY and CDR2 is SYGVKD in the germline V gene. The CDR3 DNA reads as TGTGCCATCAGTGGTTGGCAGGGGGAAGCTGGAAACACCATATATTTT. Its protein product is CAISGWQGEAGNTIYF.

The CDR3 nucleotides are TGTGCCAGCAGCTTAGATGCGGGAAGGGCCATGGTGGAGTTCTTC. Translation gives CASSLDAGRAMVEFF. The V and J genes are TRBV11-3 and TRBJ2-1, with D tentatively TRBD2 (6 bases). The CDR3 sequence is 15 residues long. V lost 0 bases to trimming and J lost 14 bases, with 20 bases between them. Germline CDR1 and CDR2: SGHNT and YENEEA.

This clone came up a few times. The V gene is TRBV28, the J gene TRBJ2-2; TRBD2 aligns across 8 bases. The V gene's germline CDR1 is MDHEN and CDR2 SYDVKM. The J segment lost 9 bases and the V segment lost 5 bases, leaving 14 bases of the junction unmatched. The CDR3 contains 16 residues. The CDR3 region is CASSPPPGTSIRELFF. CDR3 DNA: TGTGCCAGCAGTCCACCCCCTGGGACTAGTATCAGGGAGCTGTTTTTT.

The chain combines TRBV6-5 with TRBJ1-1; a possible D gene is TRBD1 (6 bases). Trimming shortened V by 3 bases and J by 0 bases, and 14 bases separated the two germline ends. CDR3 size: 16 residues. Germline CDR1 reads MNHEY; CDR2 reads SVGAGI. CDR3 protein: CASSYGAGAMNTEAFF. In DNA, the CDR3 is TGTGCCAGCAGTTATGGGGCGGGGGCGATGAACACTGAAGCTTTCTTT.

V and J are TRBV18 and TRBJ2-7; the match to TRBD2 covers 13 bases. From germline, CDR1 is KGHSH and CDR2 LQKENI. This CDR3 spans 16 amino acids. J gave up 2 bases and V 0 bases, and 1 base lay outside the gene matches. CDR3 loop: CASSPPGLAGTYEQYF. The CDR3 DNA reads as TGTGCCAGCTCACCACCGGGACTAGCGGGAACCTACGAGCAGTACTTC.

This chain links TRBV6-5 with TRBJ1-1, with D possibly matching TRBD1 (5 bases). The germline V gene has CDR1 MNHEY and CDR2 SVGAGI. The ends were cut back, 7 bases at V and 5 bases at J, with 14 bases in the middle. This CDR3 region has 13 residues. The CDR3 DNA reads TGTGCCAGCACCCCCGGGGGGAAAACTGAAGCTTTCTTT. Amino acid sequence: CASTPGGKTEAFF.

The V gene is TRBV5-1, the J gene TRBJ2-7; D uncertain. With 2 bases removed from V and 0 bases from J, the gap between germline ends came to 9 bases. The CDR3 is made up of 14 amino acids. Germline assignment: CDR1 SGHRS and CDR2 YFSETQ. CDR3 bases: TGCGCCAGCAGCTTCTTAAGCCACTCCTACGAGCAGTACTTC. Amino acids: CASSFLSHSYEQYF.

This chain uses TRBV19 with TRBJ1-1, with D maybe TRBD1 (6 bases). Between the trimmed V and J ends, which lost 4 bases and 1 base, there was a span of 10 bases. Germline CDR1 reads LNHDA; CDR2 reads SQIVND (reference sequence). The CDR3 length is 14 residues. The CDR3 sequence is CASSRRDKNTEAFF. CDR3 nucleotide sequence: TGTGCCAGTAGTAGAAGGGACAAGAACACTGAAGCTTTCTTT. The variable domain in full, with the rest retrieved from reference TRBV19 and TRBJ1-1, is DGGITQSPKYLFRKEGQNVTLSCEQNLNHDAMYWYRQDPGQGLRLIYYSQIVNDFQKGDIAEGYSVSREKKESFPLTVTSAQKNPTAFYLCASSRRDKNTEAFFGQGTRLTVV.

This clone has only one observation. This rearrangement joins TRBV7-3 to TRBJ1-1; tentative D call: TRBD1 (6 bases). The CDR3 totals 17 residues. Germline assignment: CDR1 SGHTA and CDR2 FQGTGA. The ends were cut back, 4 bases at V and 1 base at J, with 19 bases in the middle. This CDR3 reads CASSSNGGLGGNTEAFF. CDR3 in DNA: TGTGCCAGCAGCTCGAACGGGGGGCTTGGCGGGAACACTGAAGCTTTCTTT. Full variable domain (rest looked up from reference TRBV7-3 and TRBJ1-1): GAGVSQTPSNKVTEKGKYVELRCDPISGHTALYWYRQSLGQGPEFLIYFQGTGAADDSGLPNDRFFAVRPEGSVSTLKIQRTERGDSAVYLCASSSNGGLGGNTEAFFGQGTRLTVV.

This sequence joins TRBV4-3 and TRBJ1-1; perhaps TRBD1 as D (5 bases). V was shortened by 3 bases and J by 1 base, with 9 bases between the two germline ends. The germline gives CDR1 LGHNA, CDR2 YSLEER. This CDR3 spans 14 amino acids. CDR3 amino acids: CASSQTTGNTEAFF. As DNA, the CDR3 is TGCGCCAGCAGCCAGACAACAGGGAACACTGAAGCTTTCTTT.

Concerning this clone: The junction departs from germline at one end; a sequencing error may be responsible. This sample includes further DNA sequences coding for the same CDR3. V usage is TRBV28 and J usage is TRBJ1-4, with 9 bases aligning to TRBD1. CDR3 size: 15 residues. The germline gives CDR1 MDHEN, CDR2 SYDVKM. CDR3 nucleotides: TGTGCCAGTAGTTTCACAGGGGGCGCTGGGGAAAAACTGTTTTTT. Amino acids: CASSFTGGAGEKLFF.

This chain uses TRBV30 with TRBJ1-5; D not resolved. Between the trimmed V and J ends, which lost 0 bases and 7 bases, there was a span of 13 bases. Germline V gene lookup returns CDR1 GTSNPN and CDR2 SVGIG (reference sequence). This CDR3 spans 14 amino acids. CDR3 coding DNA: TGTGCCTGGAGTGTACTTGGCGGGGAGCAGCCCCAGCATTTT. Translation: CAWSVLGGEQPQHF. The full variable domain, rest sourced from reference TRBV30 and TRBJ1-5, is SQTIHQWPATLVQPVGSPLSLECTVEGTSNPNLYWYRQAAGRGLQLLFYSVGIGQISSEVPQNLSASRPQDRQFILSSKKLLLSDSGFYLCAWSVLGGEQPQHFGDGTRLSIL.

The chain has TRBV15 and TRBJ1-1; D is uncertain. Trimming took 2 bases from V and 0 from J, leaving 10 bases between them. CDR3 length: 15 residues. Germline CDR1 LNHNV, CDR2 YYDKDF (reference sequence). Here the CDR3 DNA reads TGTGCCACCAGCAGACGCCCTCGCGTGAACACTGAAGCTTTCTTT. Residues: CATSRRPRVNTEAFF.

This clone was recorded a few times. The CDR3 sequence is CASGWVDRGYEQYF. The CDR3 DNA is TGTGCCAGTGGTTGGGTAGACAGAGGCTACGAGCAGTACTTC. J is TRBJ2-7 and V is TRBV19, with D tentatively TRBD1 (5 bases). Germline V gene sequence: CDR1 LNHDA, CDR2 SQIVND (reference sequence). Trimming removed 8 bases at V and 3 bases at J, with 17 bases between. The CDR3 totals 14 residues.

The rearrangement uses TRBV7-2 and TRBJ2-7, with 7 bases fitting TRBD1. Germline V gene sequence: CDR1 SGHTA, CDR2 FQGNSA. The CDR3 is made up of 19 amino acids. The V and J ends lost 5 bases and 3 bases, in that order; junction bases with no gene match: 22. CDR3 sequence: CASSLQLAQGSLPLYEQYF. The CDR3 coding sequence is TGTGCCAGCAGCCTACAACTCGCACAGGGGTCCCTACCTCTCTACGAGCAGTACTTC.

The V gene is TRBV7-2, the J gene TRBJ2-1; 12 nucleotides align to TRBD2. The trim removed 0 bases at V and 1 base at J, leaving 7 bases unmatched. CDR1 SGHTA and CDR2 FQGNSA come from the germline V gene. The CDR3 has 19 residues. The DNA for the CDR3 is TGTGCCAGCAGCTTAGCGAGACTAGCGGGAGTAGGGTCCTACAATGAGCAGTTCTTC. Residues: CASSLARLAGVGSYNEQFF.

V and J are TRBV6-1 and TRBJ1-3, with a possible D match to TRBD1 (5 bases). Between the trimmed V and J ends, which lost 3 bases and 4 bases, there was a span of 10 bases. Looked up from germline, CDR1 is MNHNS and CDR2 is SASEGT. The CDR3 loop spans 14 amino acids. The CDR3 protein is CASSEPQGGNTIYF. The CDR3 DNA is TGTGCCAGCAGTGAGCCTCAGGGAGGAAACACCATATATTTT.